Sequencing of this T cell receptor beta chain was carried out in a study of shared clonotypes between healthy human individuals. For the study at large: Each donor's CD8 memory used one plate, CD8 naive two, each CD4 subset three.

How the authors handled the data: Filtering differed because ImmunoSEQ produced junction-only sequences that carried no quality scores. Data came from immunoSEQ multiplex PCR; TCRdb stores just in-frame clones and leaves some out. The V and J calls and clone size were taken over from that table, and D and trimming were inferred from the DNA. The sample includes millions of clones, 80% to 95% of them seen just once. The CDR3 has 14 amino acids. V lost 7 bases to trimming and J lost 1 base, with 14 bases between them. Germline values: CDR1 SGHAT, CDR2 FQNNGV. Regarding the study as a whole: A handful of donors showed sharing of 4.5% to 5% of naive CD4 clonotypes.

With respect to this clone: Its antigen remains unknown.

The TCR was taken from a young man in good health. Some clones in this sample may be carry-over from other donors' samples. The sample was naive CD4+ T cells from PBMCs. Subset: CD45RA+ positively selected. The chain employs TRBV11-2 and TRBJ2-7; possibly TRBD1 for D (5 bases). The CDR3 loop is CASTSTRQSYEQYF. CDR3 coding DNA: TGTGCCAGCACCTCCACCCGACAGTCCTACGAGCAGTACTTC.